This T cell receptor beta chain was profiled in a study of shared clonotypes between healthy human individuals. Study context: Sampling drew on donors who were two women and three men aged 18 to 49.

Losses at the gene ends were 6 bases for V and 8 bases for J; bases not matched to a gene: 9. Germline V gene data show CDR1 as SQVTM and CDR2 as ANQGSEA. There are 13 residues in the CDR3. Sorted-subset replicate PCR reactions were performed with approximately 180 ng DNA, corresponding to tens of thousands of T cell genomes. Here immunoSEQ multiplex PCR was the method, and the copy in TCRdb shows in-frame clones only, minus some. In the table there are around 550,000 clones, about 95% of which are singletons. CD45RO-negative cells were positively selected for CCR7, leaving out terminally differentiated effector memory CD45RA+ cells.

The sequencing sample was made of naive CD8+ T cells sorted from blood. The sequence derives from a woman in her 30s in good health. The V call is TRBV29-1, the J call TRBJ2-2; the match to TRBD1 covers 7 bases. As DNA, the CDR3 is TGCAGCGTCCAAGACAGGGATCCGGGGGAGCTGTTTTTT. Protein: CSVQDRDPGELFF.